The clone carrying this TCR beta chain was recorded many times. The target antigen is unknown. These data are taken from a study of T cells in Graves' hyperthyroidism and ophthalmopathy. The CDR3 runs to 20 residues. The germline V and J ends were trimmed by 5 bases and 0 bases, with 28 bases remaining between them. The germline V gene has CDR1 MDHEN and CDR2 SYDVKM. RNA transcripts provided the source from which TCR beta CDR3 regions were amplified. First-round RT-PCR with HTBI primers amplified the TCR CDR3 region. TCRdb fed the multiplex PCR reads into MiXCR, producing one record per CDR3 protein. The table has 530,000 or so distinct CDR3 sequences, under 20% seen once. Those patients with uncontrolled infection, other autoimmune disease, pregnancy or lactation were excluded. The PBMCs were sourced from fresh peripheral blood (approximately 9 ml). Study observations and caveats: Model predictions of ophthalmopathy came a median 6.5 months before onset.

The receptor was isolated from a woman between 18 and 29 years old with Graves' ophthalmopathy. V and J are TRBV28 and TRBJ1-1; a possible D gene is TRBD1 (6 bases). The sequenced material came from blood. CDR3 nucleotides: TGTGCCAGCAGTCCAAGTCGGGGGCGGGACGTAAAGAAGGTGAACACTGAAGCTTTCTTT. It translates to CASSPSRGRDVKKVNTEAFF.